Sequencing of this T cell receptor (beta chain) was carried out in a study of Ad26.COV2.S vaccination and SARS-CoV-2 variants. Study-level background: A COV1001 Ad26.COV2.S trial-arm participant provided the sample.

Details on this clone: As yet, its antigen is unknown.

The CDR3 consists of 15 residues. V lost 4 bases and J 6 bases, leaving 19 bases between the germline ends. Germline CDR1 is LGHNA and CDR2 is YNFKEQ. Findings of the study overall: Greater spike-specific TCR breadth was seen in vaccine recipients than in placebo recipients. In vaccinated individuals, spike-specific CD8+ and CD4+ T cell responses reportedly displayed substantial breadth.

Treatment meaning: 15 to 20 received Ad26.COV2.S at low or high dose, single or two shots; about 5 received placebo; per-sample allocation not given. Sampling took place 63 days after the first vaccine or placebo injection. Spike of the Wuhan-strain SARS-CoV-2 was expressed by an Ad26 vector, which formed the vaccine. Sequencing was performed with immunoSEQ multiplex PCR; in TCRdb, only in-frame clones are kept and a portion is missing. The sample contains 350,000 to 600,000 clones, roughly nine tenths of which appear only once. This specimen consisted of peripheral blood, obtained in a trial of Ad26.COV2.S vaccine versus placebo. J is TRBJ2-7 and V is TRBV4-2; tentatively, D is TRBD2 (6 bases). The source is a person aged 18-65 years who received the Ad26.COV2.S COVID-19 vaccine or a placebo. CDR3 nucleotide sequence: TGTGCCAGCAGCCCACCGGGACTCCCTATGCGCGAGCAGTACTTC. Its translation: CASSPPGLPMREQYF.